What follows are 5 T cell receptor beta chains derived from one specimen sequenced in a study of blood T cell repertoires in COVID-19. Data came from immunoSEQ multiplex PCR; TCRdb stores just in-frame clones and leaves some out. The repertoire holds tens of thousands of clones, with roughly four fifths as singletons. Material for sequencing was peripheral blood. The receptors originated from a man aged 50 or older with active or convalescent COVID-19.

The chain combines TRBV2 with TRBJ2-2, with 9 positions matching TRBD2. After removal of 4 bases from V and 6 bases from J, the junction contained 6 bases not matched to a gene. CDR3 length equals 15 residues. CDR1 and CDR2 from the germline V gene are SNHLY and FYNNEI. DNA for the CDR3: TGTGCCAGCAGTGTAGATAGCGGGGGCTCCGGGGAGCTGTTTTTT. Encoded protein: CASSVDSGGSGELFF.

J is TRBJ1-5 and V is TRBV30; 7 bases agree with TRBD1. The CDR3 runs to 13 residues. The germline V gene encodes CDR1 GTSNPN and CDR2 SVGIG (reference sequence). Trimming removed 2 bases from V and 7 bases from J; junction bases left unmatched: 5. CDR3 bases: TGTGCCTGGAGTAGACAGGGTGACCAGCCCCAGCATTTT. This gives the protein CAWSRQGDQPQHF.

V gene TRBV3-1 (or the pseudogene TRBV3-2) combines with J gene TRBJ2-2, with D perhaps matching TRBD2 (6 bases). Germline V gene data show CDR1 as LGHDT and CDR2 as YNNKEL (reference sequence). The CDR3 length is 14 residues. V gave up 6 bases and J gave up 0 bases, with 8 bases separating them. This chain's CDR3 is CASRGGTNTGELFF. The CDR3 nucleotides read TGTGCCAGCAGGGGGGGAACGAACACCGGGGAGCTGTTTTTT.

The CDR3 is CASSFTGEETQYF. Written as DNA, the CDR3 is TGTGCCAGCAGCTTTACAGGGGAAGAGACCCAGTACTTC. The chain joins TRBV5-8 to TRBJ2-5, with TRBD1 identical over 7 bases. CDR1 is SGHTS and CDR2 is YDEGEE in the germline V gene. CDR3 size: 13 residues. Trimming removed 2 bases from V and 3 bases from J; junction bases left unmatched: 1. The full variable domain, its missing parts supplied by reference TRBV5-8 and TRBJ2-5, is EAGVTQSPTHLIKTRGQQATLRCSPISGHTSVYWYQQALGLGLQFLLWYDEGEERNRGNFPPRFSGRQFPNYSSELNVNALELEDSALYLCASSFTGEETQYFGPGTRLLVL.

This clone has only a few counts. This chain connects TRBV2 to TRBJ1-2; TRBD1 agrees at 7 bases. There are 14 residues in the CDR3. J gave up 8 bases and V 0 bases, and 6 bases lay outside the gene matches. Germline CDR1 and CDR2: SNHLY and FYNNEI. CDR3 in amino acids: CASSEALRGQGYTF. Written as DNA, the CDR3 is TGTGCCAGCAGTGAAGCGCTGAGGGGGCAAGGCTACACCTTC.